These 32 T cell receptor beta chains came from one sample sequenced in a study of somatic mutations in cytotoxic T cells in rheumatoid arthritis (dated by TCRdb to 2016 to 2017). Libraries were made using the immunoSEQ multiplex PCR assay. TCRdb took this table from immuneACCESS and kept in-frame rearrangements with V and J called. Such tables lack part of the clones; where checked against another copy, unresolved V genes explain under half of the gap, and the rest is unexplained. The sample table holds 9,000 or so clones, of which approximately 79% were seen once. The leading ten clones occupy more than 4.5% of the sample. Source material: CD8+ T cells sorted from blood. The receptors originated from an adult with rheumatoid arthritis.

The rearrangement uses TRBV2 and TRBJ2-7; D is ambiguous. V lost 6 bases and J 0 bases, leaving 15 bases between the germline ends. This CDR3 has 15 residues. Germline V gene data show CDR1 as SNHLY and CDR2 as FYNNEI. The CDR3 region is CASSYDIQDSYEQYF. CDR3 bases: TGTGCCAGCAGCTACGACATCCAAGACTCCTACGAGCAGTACTTC.

This chain joins TRBV5-6 and TRBJ2-5, with TRBD2 as a possible D gene (5 bases). CDR3 length: 15 amino acids. The ends were cut back, 4 bases at V and 4 bases at J, with 17 bases in the middle. Germline lookup yields CDR1 SGHDT and CDR2 YYEEEE. CDR3 nucleotide sequence: TGTGCCAGCAGCGCCCCCCGGGGTAGCAGAGAGACCCAGTACTTC. It translates to CASSAPRGSRETQYF. Combining the CDR3 with reference TRBV5-6 and TRBJ2-5 gives the whole variable domain DAGVTQSPTHLIKTRGQQVTLRCSPKSGHDTVSWYQQALGQGPQFIFQYYEEEERQRGNFPDRFSGHQFPNYSSELNVNALLLGDSALYLCASSAPRGSRETQYFGPGTRLLVL.

This chain connects TRBV9 to TRBJ2-2, with 8 bases fitting TRBD1. Germline V CDR1 and CDR2: SGDLS, YYNGEE. Trimming at V came to 8 bases and at J to 1 base, leaving 1 base not matched to a gene. CDR3 length: 13 amino acids. CDR3 sequence: CASGQGNTGELFF. The CDR3 bases are TGTGCCAGTGGACAGGGGAACACCGGGGAGCTGTTTTTT.

The rearrangement links TRBV2 to TRBJ1-5; 7 bases line up with TRBD1. Losses at the gene ends were 6 bases for V and 4 bases for J; bases not matched to a gene: 6. The V gene's germline CDR1 is SNHLY and CDR2 FYNNEI. The CDR3 is 14 amino acids. CDR3 region: CASRAGTVNQPQHF. The CDR3 DNA is TGTGCCAGCAGGGCCGGGACAGTTAATCAGCCCCAGCATTTT.

V usage is TRBV7-2 and J usage is TRBJ2-1; no clear D. The CDR3 runs 12 residues. The V end lost 5 bases, the J end lost 4 bases, and 6 bases lay between the germline ends. Germline V gives CDR1 SGHTA, CDR2 FQGNSA. CDR3 sequence: CASSPEYNEQFF. As DNA, the CDR3 is TGTGCCAGCAGCCCAGAGTACAATGAGCAGTTCTTC.

The chain recombines TRBV9 with TRBJ1-5; 7 nucleotides align to TRBD1. CDR1 and CDR2 from the germline V gene are SGDLS and YYNGEE. The trim removed 3 bases at V and 0 bases at J, leaving 3 bases unmatched. The CDR3 has 15 amino acids. CDR3 region: CASSASGGSNQPQHF. The CDR3 DNA sequence: TGTGCCAGCAGCGCCTCAGGGGGTAGCAATCAGCCCCAGCATTTT.

The gene calls are TRBV2 and TRBJ1-2, with a weak D call TRBD1 (6 bases). Germline V CDR1 and CDR2: SNHLY, FYNNEI. V lost 6 bases, J lost 2 bases, and 16 bases lay in between. The CDR3 has 15 residues. CDR3 in DNA: TGTGCCAGCAGAGAGGGGGTCAGGACGAACTATGGCTACACCTTC. It codes for CASREGVRTNYGYTF.

This sequence joins TRBV2 and TRBJ2-1, with a weak D call TRBD2 (5 bases). CDR1 is SNHLY, CDR2 FYNNEI, per germline. This CDR3 region has 11 residues. V was cut by 4 bases and J by 15 bases, with 13 bases left in between. CDR3 bases: TGTGCCAGCAGTGCAAGGATCGAGGGGTTCTTC. It specifies CASSARIEGFF.

The V call is TRBV19, the J call TRBJ2-6, with D hard to call. From germline, CDR1 is LNHDA and CDR2 SQIVND (reference sequence). V was clipped by 5 bases and J by 0 bases, with 5 bases between them. This CDR3 is 14 amino acids long. DNA of the CDR3: TGTGCCAGTAGTCCCCTCTCTGGGGCCAACGTCCTGACTTTC. Translating gives CASSPLSGANVLTF.

The chain has TRBV19 and TRBJ2-7; D is uncertain. Germline loops: CDR1 LNHDA, CDR2 SQIVND (reference sequence). There are 15 residues in the CDR3. The germline V and J ends were trimmed by 11 bases and 2 bases, with 22 bases remaining between them. The CDR3 DNA is TGTGCCTCCACTCCAGGACCGAGTAGGGCCTACGAGCAGTACTTC. The encoded protein is CASTPGPSRAYEQYF.

The sample holds one count of this clone. The chain couples TRBV9 to TRBJ2-3; D is unclear. V lost 0 bases and J lost 2, with 7 bases in between. The CDR3 is 14 amino acids. The germline V gene has CDR1 SGDLS and CDR2 YYNGEE. The CDR3: CASSVDGYTDTQYF. The CDR3 DNA sequence: TGTGCCAGCAGCGTAGATGGGTACACAGATACGCAGTATTTT.

The chain is built from TRBV9 and TRBJ2-2, with D perhaps assigned TRBD1 or TRBD2 (5 bases each). CDR1 is SGDLS and CDR2 is YYNGEE in the germline V gene. The CDR3 length is 15 residues. V dropped 3 bases and J dropped 4 bases, with 13 bases sitting between them. The CDR3 region is CASSGDPGGTGELFF. The CDR3 DNA reads TGTGCCAGCAGCGGGGACCCGGGCGGCACCGGGGAGCTGTTTTTT.

The rearrangement links TRBV6-1 to TRBJ1-1; weak D call: TRBD1 (6 bases). Germline CDR1 reads MNHNS; CDR2 reads SASEGT. This CDR3 is built from 14 residues. V was cut by 6 bases and J by 1 base, with 12 bases left in between. DNA of the CDR3: TGTGCCAGCAGGTCAGGGGACCCGAACACTGAAGCTTTCTTT. This encodes CASRSGDPNTEAFF.

The chain has TRBV11-3 and TRBJ2-1; 7 bases are a match to TRBD2. The CDR3 extends over 14 amino acids. Germline V CDR1 and CDR2: SGHNT, YENEEA. After removal of 4 bases from V and 2 bases from J, the junction contained 2 bases not matched to a gene. The CDR3 is CASSSGLAYNEQFF. For the CDR3, the DNA is TGTGCCAGCAGCTCCGGACTAGCCTACAATGAGCAGTTCTTC.

The chain combines TRBV5-4 with TRBJ2-3; D may correspond to TRBD1 or TRBD2 (5 bases each). The CDR3 has 16 amino acids. Per germline, CDR1 SGHNT and CDR2 YYREEE (reference sequence). V was clipped by 3 bases and J by 5 bases, with 19 bases between them. The CDR3 reads CASSYAQGADIDTQYF. The CDR3 nucleotides are TGTGCCAGCAGCTATGCCCAGGGAGCGGACATAGATACGCAGTATTTT. Supplemented by reference TRBV5-4 and TRBJ2-3, the full variable domain reads ETGVTQSPTHLIKTRGQQVTLRCSSQSGHNTVSWYQQALGQGPQFIFQYYREEENGRGNFPPRFSGLQFPNYSSELNVNALELDDSALYLCASSYAQGADIDTQYFGPGTRLTVL.

The chain recombines TRBV28 with TRBJ2-5; TRBD2 agrees at 8 bases. The germline V gene encodes CDR1 MDHEN and CDR2 SYDVKM. The CDR3 extends over 13 amino acids. The V and J ends lost 7 bases and 4 bases, in that order; junction bases with no gene match: 5. The DNA of the CDR3 is TGTGCCAGCAAACCGGGGGGGGGAGAGACCCAGTACTTC. Protein sequence: CASKPGGGETQYF.

This chain uses TRBV6-5 with TRBJ1-4; 10 bases fit TRBD1. CDR3 length: 16 residues. V was pared by 2 bases and J by 5 bases, with 5 bases of the junction left unmatched. Germline V CDR1 and CDR2: MNHEY, SVGAGI. CDR3 bases: TGTGCCAGCAGTTACGTTGTGGGACAGGGGAATGAAAAACTGTTTTTT. It is translated as CASSYVVGQGNEKLFF.

This chain joins TRBV7-2 and TRBJ2-4; D is possibly TRBD2 (5 bases). V lost 5 bases to trimming and J lost 9 bases, with 26 bases between them. Germline CDR1 is SGHTA and CDR2 is FQGNSA. CDR3 length equals 17 residues. Here the CDR3 DNA reads TGTGCCAGCAGCCCCCCAGGTTATGGTACTAGTTGGCCCATTCAGTACTTC. Its protein is CASSPPGYGTSWPIQYF.

This chain uses TRBV18 with TRBJ1-1; no reliable D call. V lost 2 bases, J lost 4 bases, and 8 bases lay in between. The V gene's germline CDR1 is KGHSH and CDR2 LQKENI. This CDR3 spans 13 amino acids. DNA for the CDR3: TGTGCCAGCTCACCAGCAAGGTTCACTGAAGCTTTCTTT. Residues: CASSPARFTEAFF.

The chain couples TRBV28 to TRBJ2-1, with 8 bases identical to TRBD1. V was clipped by 1 base and J by 8 bases; unmatched bases: 16. The CDR3 sequence is 18 residues long. The germline V gene has CDR1 MDHEN and CDR2 SYDVKM. CDR3 DNA: TGTGCCAGCAGTTTATACAGATCGGGACAGGCACAAGGCGATGAGCAGTTCTTC. It encodes CASSLYRSGQAQGDEQFF.

The chain has TRBV7-6 and TRBJ1-2, with TRBD1 matching over 8 bases. The ends lost 5 bases at V and 4 bases at J; junction bases unmatched: 9. The CDR3 spans 15 residues. Per germline, CDR1 SGHVS and CDR2 FNYEAQ. The CDR3 region has the DNA TGTGCCAGCAGCCCCTTCGGTACAGGGGGCTATGGCTACACCTTC. Translated: CASSPFGTGGYGYTF.

The sample holds a few counts of this clone. The chain employs TRBV4-1 and TRBJ2-5; D gene ambiguous. Germline-derived CDR1 and CDR2 are MGHRA and YSYEKL. V was cut by 4 bases and J by 7 bases, with 10 bases left in between. This CDR3 spans 12 amino acids. CDR3 nucleotides: TGCGCCAGCAGCCTGGGGTCGGGGACCCAGTACTTC. Translation gives CASSLGSGTQYF.

The rearrangement links TRBV18 to TRBJ2-1, with 8 bases fitting TRBD1. The CDR3 contains 14 residues. Germline assignment: CDR1 KGHSH and CDR2 LQKENI. With 6 bases clipped from V and 10 bases from J, the junction kept 11 bases outside the gene matches. The CDR3 is CASSPFGQGQEQFF. CDR3 DNA sequence: TGTGCCAGCTCCCCATTCGGACAGGGACAAGAGCAGTTCTTC.

The chain couples TRBV23-1 to TRBJ1-5; possibly TRBD1 for D (5 bases). TRBV23-1 is flagged as an ORF with uncertain function. Between the trimmed V and J ends, which lost 2 bases and 4 bases, there was a span of 15 bases. The CDR3 sequence is 16 residues long. The CDR3 nucleotides read TGCGCCAGCAGTCAACCCTCCCCTGGGGGTAATCAGCCCCAGCATTTT. It yields the protein CASSQPSPGGNQPQHF.

The chain has TRBV6-1 and TRBJ2-2; tentative D call: TRBD2 (6 bases). This CDR3 has 13 residues. V was shortened by 10 bases and J by 2 bases, with 11 bases between the two germline ends. CDR1 is MNHNS and CDR2 is SASEGT in the germline V gene. CDR3: CATSGLNTGELFF. DNA for the CDR3: TGTGCCACCTCGGGACTCAACACCGGGGAGCTGTTTTTT.

The CDR3 reads CASSFHRAGGAFF. The CDR3 nucleotides read TGTGCCAGCAGCTTCCACAGGGCGGGAGGGGCTTTCTTT. The genes are TRBV28 and TRBJ1-1; D perhaps matches TRBD1 (6 bases). This CDR3 is built from 13 residues. Trimming took off 6 bases at V and 11 bases at J, with 19 bases between the two ends. CDR1 is MDHEN, CDR2 SYDVKM, per germline. Supplemented by reference TRBV28 and TRBJ1-1, the full variable domain reads DVKVTQSSRYLVKRTGEKVFLECVQDMDHENMFWYRQDPGLGLRLIYFSYDVKMKEKGDIPEGYSVSREKKERFSLILESASTNQTSMYLCASSFHRAGGAFFGQGTRLTVV.

The chain joins TRBV6-6 to TRBJ1-1; 10 positions agree with TRBD1. J gave up 4 bases and V 5 bases, and 10 bases lay outside the gene matches. The V gene's germline CDR1 is MNHNY and CDR2 SVGAGI (reference sequence). The CDR3 covers 16 residues. The CDR3 region is CASSPRQGARSTEAFF. The CDR3 DNA follows: TGTGCCAGCAGTCCTCGACAGGGGGCGCGTAGCACTGAAGCTTTCTTT.

The chain joins TRBV7-8 to TRBJ2-7; D gene unclear. Looked up from germline, CDR1 is SGHVS and CDR2 is FQNEAQ. This CDR3 is 12 amino acids long. Trimming removed 5 bases from V and 2 bases from J, with 7 bases in between. The CDR3 DNA sequence: TGTGCCAGCAGCGACTCGGCCTACGAGCAGTACTTC. Translating gives CASSDSAYEQYF.

CDR3 DNA sequence: TGTGCCAGCAGCTTGTGGTTAGCGGGGGACTTCACAGATACGCAGTATTTT. Protein sequence: CASSLWLAGDFTDTQYF. This sequence joins TRBV5-8 and TRBJ2-3; TRBD2 agrees at 9 bases. The CDR3 is made up of 17 amino acids. Germline V gene data show CDR1 as SGHTS and CDR2 as YDEGEE. V lost 1 base to trimming and J lost 2 bases; unmatched junction nucleotides: 8.

V is TRBV28 and J is TRBJ1-5; D is perhaps TRBD1 (5 bases). The CDR3 is 16 residues long. The germline V and J ends were trimmed by 3 bases and 2 bases, with 14 bases remaining between them. CDR1 and CDR2 (germline): MDHEN, SYDVKM. The CDR3 DNA follows: TGTGCCAGCAGTTTGGGTGACAGCTATGGCAATCAGCCCCAGCATTTT. It yields the protein CASSLGDSYGNQPQHF.

This clone was observed once. The gene calls are TRBV4-1 and TRBJ1-2; no definite D call. This CDR3 is built from 15 residues. V lost 0 bases to trimming and J lost 0 bases, with 8 bases between them. The germline CDR1 and CDR2 sequences are MGHRA and YSYEKL. The CDR3 protein is CASSQDRSPNYGYTF. CDR3 nucleotides: TGCGCCAGCAGCCAAGATAGGTCTCCTAACTATGGCTACACCTTC.

V is TRBV9 and J is TRBJ2-3, with TRBD2 identical over 13 bases. Germline CDR1 SGDLS, CDR2 YYNGEE. V lost 4 bases to trimming and J lost 3 bases; unmatched junction nucleotides: 5. CDR3 size: 16 residues. The CDR3 DNA follows: TGTGCCAGCAGCATGACTAGCGGGGGGATAACAGATACGCAGTATTTT. Translation: CASSMTSGGITDTQYF.